This is a list of T cell receptor beta chains from one sample in a study of beta chain features in type 1 diabetes. Repertoires were generated with immunoSEQ multiplex PCR, while TCRdb's copy carries only in-frame clones and drops some. The profile shows about 340,000 clones, approximately 15% of them singletons. The sample taken for sequencing was naive CD4+ T cells from blood. The receptors originated from a young woman with type 1 diabetes. CDR3s include the opening cysteine and the closing phenylalanine or tryptophan. Fields, in order: CDR3 DNA, CDR3 protein, clone size, V gene, CDR3 length, J gene, D gene. The D gene is left open where the match is weak. Some rows have no size entry. The others give once, few or many, or a class for an expanded clone.

DNA: TGTGCCAGCAGCTCCGGCCCCACTAGCGGGAGATATTCCGGGGAGCTGTTTTTT
CDR3: CASSSGPTSGRYSGELFF
size: .
V: TRBV7-6
length: 18
J: TRBJ2-2
D: TRBD2

DNA: TGTGCCAGCAGCCTGGGCGGACAGGGAACTAACTATGGCTACACCTTC
CDR3: CASSLGGQGTNYGYTF
size: few
V: TRBV5-4
length: 16
J: TRBJ1-2
D: TRBD1

DNA: TGTGCCAGCAGGTACAGGGTCGGTGGTGAGCAGTTCTTC
CDR3: CASRYRVGGEQFF
size: few
V: TRBV7-2
length: 13
J: TRBJ2-1
D: .

DNA: TGTGCCAGCTCACCGAACTCAGGGGACTATGGCTACACCTTC
CDR3: CASSPNSGDYGYTF
size: .
V: TRBV18
length: 14
J: TRBJ1-2
D: .

DNA: TGTGCCAGCAGTGAAAACACCTGGGCTTTCTTT
CDR3: CASSENTWAFF
size: few
V: TRBV2
length: 11
J: TRBJ1-1
D: .

DNA: TGTGCCAGCAGTGAGCAGGGGGAGACGAATGAGCAGTTCTTC
CDR3: CASSEQGETNEQFF
size: few
V: TRBV6-1
length: 14
J: TRBJ2-1
D: TRBD1

DNA: TGTGCCAGCAGGCCCGGGACAGGGCCCTACGAGCAGTACTTC
CDR3: CASRPGTGPYEQYF
size: .
V: TRBV5-6
length: 14
J: TRBJ2-7
D: TRBD1

DNA: TGTGCCACCAACGACGGGACTTTTAAAGAGACCCAGTACTTC
CDR3: CATNDGTFKETQYF
size: .
V: TRBV15
length: 14
J: TRBJ2-5
D: .

DNA: TGTGCCAGCAGTGAACCCCGACTCGGTTCTGGGGCCAACGTCCTGACTTTC
CDR3: CASSEPRLGSGANVLTF
size: .
V: TRBV25-1
length: 17
J: TRBJ2-6
D: .

DNA: TGTGCCAGCAGCACACGGACAGGGGGCGACCCGTGGGGGGCCAACGTCCTGACTTTC
CDR3: CASSTRTGGDPWGANVLTF
size: few
V: TRBV13
length: 19
J: TRBJ2-6
D: TRBD1

DNA: TGTGCCAGCAGTTTCGGGACAGCGACGATGAACACTGAAGCTTTCTTT
CDR3: CASSFGTATMNTEAFF
size: .
V: TRBV27
length: 16
J: TRBJ1-1
D: TRBD1

DNA: TGTGCCAGCAGCGTAGCGGCTAGCGGGAGTTCCGAGACCCAGTACTTC
CDR3: CASSVAASGSSETQYF
size: .
V: TRBV9
length: 16
J: TRBJ2-5
D: TRBD2

DNA: TGTGCCAGCAGCCCACGACTAGCGGGAGTCTCCTACAATGAGCAGTTCTTC
CDR3: CASSPRLAGVSYNEQFF
size: .
V: TRBV7-9
length: 17
J: TRBJ2-1
D: TRBD2

DNA: TGCAGCGTTGCGGAGGGGCCGAACTATGGCTACACCTTC
CDR3: CSVAEGPNYGYTF
size: few
V: TRBV29-1
length: 13
J: TRBJ1-2
D: .

DNA: TGTGCCAGCAGTCCCGGGACTAGCGGGAGTTACGAGCAGTACTTC
CDR3: CASSPGTSGSYEQYF
size: .
V: TRBV28
length: 15
J: TRBJ2-7
D: TRBD2

DNA: TGCGCCAGCAGCCAAGATAGAATCTATGGCTACACCTTC
CDR3: CASSQDRIYGYTF
size: .
V: TRBV4-1
length: 13
J: TRBJ1-2
D: .

DNA: TGTGCCAGCAGCGCAACATCTAGCTTCAATGAGCAGTTCTTC
CDR3: CASSATSSFNEQFF
size: few
V: TRBV9
length: 14
J: TRBJ2-1
D: .

DNA: TGTGCCAGCAGTGAGGGGGGAGGGCCAACAGATACGCAGTATTTT
CDR3: CASSEGGGPTDTQYF
size: .
V: TRBV2
length: 15
J: TRBJ2-3
D: TRBD2

DNA: TGTGCCAGCGTCCAGATTAGCACAGATACGCAGTATTTT
CDR3: CASVQISTDTQYF
size: few
V: TRBV6-5
length: 13
J: TRBJ2-3
D: .

DNA: TGTGCCAGCAGCCTAGGACTAGCGGGAGTATCCGAGCAGTACTTC
CDR3: CASSLGLAGVSEQYF
size: .
V: TRBV7-2
length: 15
J: TRBJ2-7
D: TRBD2

DNA: TGCAGCGTTGGGCAGAACAATCAGCCCCAGCATTTT
CDR3: CSVGQNNQPQHF
size: many
V: TRBV29-1
length: 12
J: TRBJ1-5
D: .

DNA: TGTGCCAGCACCCGGGACAGGGTGAACAAAGAGCAGTACTTC
CDR3: CASTRDRVNKEQYF
size: .
V: TRBV28
length: 14
J: TRBJ2-7
D: TRBD1

DNA: TGCAGCGTCCCCACGGGCAGGGGCTTCACAGATACGCAGTATTTT
CDR3: CSVPTGRGFTDTQYF
size: .
V: TRBV29-1
length: 15
J: TRBJ2-3
D: .

DNA: TGTGCCACCAACGACAGGCAGGGTGAGCAGTTCTTC
CDR3: CATNDRQGEQFF
size: .
V: TRBV6-5
length: 12
J: TRBJ2-1
D: .

DNA: TGCAGCGGCCCCCAGGGGCGCTACTATGGCTACACCTTC
CDR3: CSGPQGRYYGYTF
size: few
V: TRBV29-1
length: 13
J: TRBJ1-2
D: .

DNA: TGTGCCAGCAGTTTGTCGGGGTACGAGCAGTACTTC
CDR3: CASSLSGYEQYF
size: few
V: TRBV28
length: 12
J: TRBJ2-7
D: .

DNA: TGTGCCAGCAGCGCCCTGGGACAGGGGGCCTACAATGAGCAGTTCTTC
CDR3: CASSALGQGAYNEQFF
size: .
V: TRBV9
length: 16
J: TRBJ2-1
D: TRBD1

DNA: TGTGCCAGCAGCCCAGCGGGGTCCCCTTACAATGAGCAGTTCTTC
CDR3: CASSPAGSPYNEQFF
size: .
V: TRBV7-2
length: 15
J: TRBJ2-1
D: TRBD2

DNA: TGTGCCAGCATGGAAGTAGCGGGAGCGTACGAGCAGTTCTTC
CDR3: CASMEVAGAYEQFF
size: few
V: TRBV2
length: 14
J: TRBJ2-1
D: TRBD2

DNA: TGTGCCAGCTCACCGAGCCGGACAGGGGAATACAATGAGCAGTTCTTC
CDR3: CASSPSRTGEYNEQFF
size: .
V: TRBV18
length: 16
J: TRBJ2-1
D: TRBD1

DNA: TGTGCCAGCAGCTGGGGGACTAGACCAGATACGCAGTATTTT
CDR3: CASSWGTRPDTQYF
size: few
V: TRBV5-4
length: 14
J: TRBJ2-3
D: TRBD2